Below, 12 T cell receptor beta chains from the same sample are listed, as sequenced in a study of CD8+ T cells in alopecia areata. Following extraction, RNA underwent reverse transcription to cDNA, which served as the sequencing template. Only in-frame clones appear in the TCRdb table, and some are missing; sequencing was by immunoSEQ multiplex PCR. The table has under 85,000 clones, 45% to 50% seen once. Sequenced here: CD8+ T cells sorted from blood, sampled at week 0. The receptors come from a human donor with alopecia areata.

This clone was observed a single time. The V and J genes are TRBV29-1 and TRBJ1-1; D gene uncertain. The CDR3 loop spans 13 amino acids. With 5 bases removed from V and 1 base from J, the gap between germline ends came to 11 bases. Germline V CDR1 and CDR2: SQVTM, ANQGSEA. The DNA of the CDR3 is TGCAGCGTTTTTAGTTTGGCGAACACTGAAGCTTTCTTT. Translation: CSVFSLANTEAFF.

The rearrangement links TRBV15 to TRBJ2-7; TRBD1 agrees at 8 bases. Germline CDR1 is LNHNV and CDR2 is YYDKDF (reference sequence). The CDR3 loop spans 13 amino acids. V was clipped by 8 bases and J by 2 bases; unmatched bases: 5. CDR3 loop: CATGGTGPYEQYF. DNA for the CDR3: TGTGCCACCGGGGGGACAGGTCCCTACGAGCAGTACTTC. Full variable domain (remainder filled in from reference TRBV15 and TRBJ2-7): DAMVIQNPRYQVTQFGKPVTLSCSQTLNHNVMYWYQQKSSQAPKLLFHYYDKDFNNEADTPDNFQSRRPNTSFCFLDIRSPGLGDTAMYLCATGGTGPYEQYFGPGTRLTVT.

The V and J genes are TRBV27 and TRBJ1-1; 7 bases match TRBD1. The trim removed 3 bases at V and 0 bases at J, leaving 7 bases unmatched. This CDR3 is 16 amino acids long. CDR1 MNHEY and CDR2 SMNVEV come from the germline V gene (reference sequence). CDR3 amino acids: CASSLGRGYLNTEAFF. The CDR3 coding sequence is TGTGCCAGCAGTTTGGGCAGGGGGTATTTGAACACTGAAGCTTTCTTT.

This chain uses TRBV29-1 with TRBJ1-1, with D unclear. The CDR3 runs 13 residues. Germline assignment: CDR1 SQVTM and CDR2 ANQGSEA. V was pared by 7 bases and J by 7 bases, with 19 bases between. CDR3 sequence reads: CSGLEVGRFEAFF. The CDR3 DNA reads TGCAGCGGACTCGAAGTCGGGCGTTTTGAAGCTTTCTTT.

The rearrangement joins TRBV4-1 to TRBJ2-6; D is unresolved. Per germline, CDR1 MGHRA and CDR2 YSYEKL. Trimming took 1 base from V and 3 from J, leaving 7 bases between them. The CDR3 extends over 15 amino acids. This chain's CDR3 is CASSQAFSGANVLTF. In DNA form, the CDR3 reads TGCGCCAGCAGCCAAGCGTTTAGTGGGGCCAACGTCCTGACTTTC.

V is TRBV27 and J is TRBJ2-7; D call uncertain. The germline V gene has CDR1 MNHEY and CDR2 SMNVEV (reference sequence). Trimming took 3 bases from V and 9 from J, leaving 9 bases between them. This CDR3 comprises 11 residues. The CDR3 region has the DNA TGTGCCAGCAGTTTTGGCGGTGGGCAGTACTTC. Its protein is CASSFGGGQYF.

This clone was seen only a few times. This sequence joins TRBV29-1 and TRBJ2-7; D may be TRBD1 (6 bases). Trimming shortened V by 5 bases and J by 6 bases, and 11 bases separated the two germline ends. Germline V gives CDR1 SQVTM, CDR2 ANQGSEA. The CDR3 length is 11 residues. The CDR3 here is CSVLDSLEQYF. CDR3 bases: TGCAGCGTTTTGGACAGTCTCGAGCAGTACTTC.

This clone was observed at least ten times. The chain uses TRBV7-2 and TRBJ2-3; possibly TRBD1 or TRBD2 for D (5 bases each). Trimming took 5 bases from V and 7 from J, leaving 22 bases between them. Germline V gene data show CDR1 as SGHTA and CDR2 as FQGNSA. The CDR3 is 16 residues long. Here the CDR3 reads CASSLSRAGSENTQYF. The CDR3 DNA follows: TGTGCCAGCAGCCTCAGCCGCGCAGGGAGTGAGAATACGCAGTATTTT.

This clone appeared a few times. The genes are TRBV27 and TRBJ1-1; D is unresolved. This CDR3 contains 13 residues. The V and J ends lost 6 bases and 0 bases respectively, with 8 bases between them. CDR1 and CDR2 (germline): MNHEY, SMNVEV (reference sequence). The CDR3 spells CASRITVNTEAFF. The CDR3 DNA follows: TGTGCCAGCAGGATAACGGTGAACACTGAAGCTTTCTTT.

Within the sample, this clone is medium-sized (0.01 to 0.1%). The chain uses TRBV21-1 and TRBJ2-3; the table gives TRBD2 as D, unverified against the DNA. TRBV21-1 is a pseudogene locus. This CDR3 has 13 residues. The CDR3 here is CAILRGSTDTQYF. The CDR3, as DNA: TGTGCCATCCTGAGAGGAAGCACAGATACGCAGTATTTT.

This rearrangement joins TRBV29-1 to TRBJ1-1; TRBD1 matches 9 bases. There are 16 residues in the CDR3. Trimming removed 4 bases from V and 11 bases from J; junction bases left unmatched: 20. Germline lookup yields CDR1 SQVTM and CDR2 ANQGSEA. The CDR3 reads CSVVASIGTGPMSAFF. The DNA of the CDR3 is TGCAGCGTTGTGGCTTCAATTGGGACAGGGCCCATGTCGGCTTTCTTT.

This rearrangement joins TRBV30 to TRBJ2-7; 10 nucleotides align to TRBD2. V trimming: 0 bases; J trimming: 2 bases; junction bases outside the gene matches: 7. Germline assignment: CDR1 GTSNPN and CDR2 SVGIG (reference sequence). CDR3 length: 16 residues. The CDR3 reads CAWSVRGLAVTYEQYF. For the CDR3, the DNA is TGTGCCTGGAGTGTACGAGGACTAGCGGTGACCTACGAGCAGTACTTC. The entire variable domain, with the rest obtained from reference TRBV30 and TRBJ2-7, is as follows: SQTIHQWPATLVQPVGSPLSLECTVEGTSNPNLYWYRQAAGRGLQLLFYSVGIGQISSEVPQNLSASRPQDRQFILSSKKLLLSDSGFYLCAWSVRGLAVTYEQYFGPGTRLTVT.